This entry lists 31 T cell receptor beta chains sequenced from one sample in a study of T cell responses to AZD1222 COVID-19 vaccine (dated by TCRdb to the early 2020s). Receptors were amplified or captured by the immunoSEQ multiplex PCR assay. TCRdb's version of the immuneACCESS table is confined to in-frame rearrangements and falls short of the full clone set. An unresolved V gene accounts for under half of the shortfall where checked; the remainder is of unknown origin. This sample has tens of thousands of clones in its table, and about 88% of those were observed once. Jointly, the top ten make up around 9.9% of the sample. The sample's time point label is to be understood as: baseline before first vaccination. The sample here was peripheral blood, taken on day 0 of AZD1222 vaccination. The receptors were sampled from an adult in good health.

The V and J genes are TRBV11-2 and TRBJ2-7; TRBD2 matches 7 bases. CDR1 is SGHAT, CDR2 FQNNGV, per germline. Germline trimming cut 1 base from V and 0 bases from J; bases unmatched to any gene: 0. This CDR3 contains 14 residues. The CDR3 coding sequence is TGTGCCAGCAGCTTAGGGACTAGCTCCTACGAGCAGTACGTC. Translating gives CASSLGTSSYEQYV.

The rearrangement joins TRBV7-9 to TRBJ2-5; maybe TRBD2 (6 bases). The germline gives CDR1 SEHNR, CDR2 FQNEAQ (reference sequence). Trimming took off 1 base at V and 5 bases at J, with 11 bases between the two ends. CDR3 length: 14 residues. The chain's CDR3 is CASSLGGAGETQYF. CDR3 in DNA: TGTGCCAGCAGCTTAGGCGGGGCTGGGGAGACCCAGTACTTC. The variable domain in full, completed from reference TRBV7-9 and TRBJ2-5, reads DTGVSQNPRHKITKRGQNVTFRCDPISEHNRLYWYRQTLGQGPEFLTYFQNEAQLEKSRLLSDRFSAERPKGSFSTLEIQRTEQGDSAMYLCASSLGGAGETQYFGPGTRLLVL.

There are a few counts of this clone. The chain combines TRBV14 with TRBJ1-1; 7 bases match TRBD1. This CDR3 contains 15 residues. V shed 6 bases and J 6 bases; nucleotides not matched to a gene: 13. CDR1 SGHDN and CDR2 FVKESK come from the germline V gene. DNA of the CDR3: TGTGCCAGCAGGGACCAGGGGGACGCGGACCCTGAAGCTTTCTTT. Its protein is CASRDQGDADPEAFF.

The chain uses TRBV6-5 and TRBJ2-5; D could derive from TRBD1 or TRBD2 (5 bases each). This CDR3 has 13 residues. V gave up 8 bases and J gave up 2 bases, with 12 bases separating them. Germline CDR1 and CDR2: MNHEY and SVGAGI. The CDR3: CASLRDAQETQYF. CDR3 sequence (DNA): TGTGCCAGCCTACGGGACGCACAAGAGACCCAGTACTTC.

The rearrangement uses TRBV29-1 and TRBJ1-1; perhaps TRBD1 as D (6 bases). The CDR3 has 13 residues. The V end was cut by 8 bases, the J end by 5 bases, with 18 bases between. Looked up from germline, CDR1 is SQVTM and CDR2 is ANQGSEA. The CDR3: CSSEGGRGTEAFF. The CDR3 coding sequence is TGCAGCTCCGAGGGGGGAAGGGGAACTGAAGCTTTCTTT.

This rearrangement joins TRBV28 to TRBJ2-1, with D unclear. There are 13 residues in the CDR3. The ends were cut back, 5 bases at V and 9 bases at J, with 14 bases in the middle. Germline CDR1 is MDHEN and CDR2 is SYDVKM. The CDR3 is CASSPPGVSEQFF. CDR3 sequence (DNA): TGTGCCAGCAGTCCTCCCGGAGTAAGTGAGCAGTTCTTC. The full variable domain, with the rest looked up from reference TRBV28 and TRBJ2-1, is DVKVTQSSRYLVKRTGEKVFLECVQDMDHENMFWYRQDPGLGLRLIYFSYDVKMKEKGDIPEGYSVSREKKERFSLILESASTNQTSMYLCASSPPGVSEQFFGPGTRLTVL.

The genes are TRBV30 and TRBJ1-1; D is uncertain. The CDR3 sequence is 13 residues long. Trimming left V 2 bases short and J 2 bases short, with 9 bases between. Germline V gene lookup returns CDR1 GTSNPN and CDR2 SVGIG (reference sequence). The CDR3 loop reads CAWSRQANTEAFF. The DNA for the CDR3 is TGTGCCTGGAGTAGGCAGGCTAACACTGAAGCTTTCTTT.

In this sample, this clone turned up a few times. The rearrangement joins TRBV29-1 to TRBJ1-2, with D unresolved. The CDR3 extends over 13 amino acids. CDR1 is SQVTM and CDR2 is ANQGSEA in the germline V gene. V dropped 3 bases and J dropped 4 bases, with 12 bases sitting between them. DNA for the CDR3: TGCAGCGTTGAGATCCAACTCGGCTATGGCTACACCTTC. This encodes CSVEIQLGYGYTF.

The CDR3 protein is CASSRSYEQYF. The DNA of the CDR3 is TGTGCCAGCAGTCGAAGCTACGAGCAGTACTTC. The chain has TRBV28 and TRBJ2-7; D remains ambiguous. This CDR3 is 11 amino acids long. The V and J ends lost 5 bases and 3 bases respectively, with 5 bases between them. CDR1 is MDHEN, CDR2 SYDVKM, per germline.

This chain connects TRBV6-5 to TRBJ1-1; 7 bases are shared with TRBD1. The junction had 6 bases not matched to a gene; V was cut back by 2 bases and J by 3 bases. Germline CDR1 is MNHEY and CDR2 is SVGAGI. This CDR3 is 15 amino acids long. The chain's CDR3 is CASSYDREFHTEAFF. CDR3 nucleotides: TGTGCCAGCAGTTACGACAGGGAATTTCACACTGAAGCTTTCTTT.

The chain has TRBV28 and TRBJ1-1; 7 bases are shared with TRBD1. CDR1 MDHEN and CDR2 SYDVKM come from the germline V gene. CDR3 length: 16 amino acids. The V and J ends lost 2 bases and 3 bases, in that order; junction bases with no gene match: 9. The CDR3 DNA sequence: TGTGCCAGCAGTTTAGGGGGAGGACAGGCGTACACTGAAGCTTTCTTT. This codes for CASSLGGGQAYTEAFF.

Only a few counts were recorded for this clone. The chain joins TRBV19 to TRBJ2-5; D is unclear. Germline CDR1 LNHDA, CDR2 SQIVND (reference sequence). The CDR3 has 13 amino acids. The V end lost 7 bases, the J end lost 5 bases, and 14 bases lay between the germline ends. CDR3 bases: TGTGCCAGTACCAGTCCGGGCGTGGAGACCCAGTACTTC. Amino acids: CASTSPGVETQYF.

The CDR3 loop is CASRLPTTRSINIQYF. The CDR3 DNA reads as TGTGCCAGCAGACTTCCAACCACCAGGTCAATAAACATTCAGTACTTC. The rearrangement joins TRBV2 to TRBJ2-4; D gene unclear. Germline V CDR1 and CDR2: SNHLY, FYNNEI. CDR3 length equals 16 residues. V was pared by 6 bases and J by 6 bases, with 21 bases between.

As for this clone: Other DNA sequences from this sample encode an identical CDR3 as well. The V gene is TRBV4-2, the J gene TRBJ2-3; TRBD2 matches 12 bases. V lost 1 base, J lost 0 bases, and 8 bases stayed unmatched. The CDR3 length is 19 residues. Germline V gene lookup returns CDR1 LGHNA and CDR2 YNFKEQ. The CDR3 is CASSQGLAGGATSTDTQYF. The CDR3 nucleotides read TGTGCCAGCAGCCAAGGTCTAGCGGGGGGGGCCACTAGCACAGATACGCAGTATTTT.

This sequence joins TRBV5-4 and TRBJ2-7, with D tentatively TRBD2 (5 bases). CDR1 is SGHNT, CDR2 YYREEE, per germline (reference sequence). The length of the CDR3 is 15 residues. Trimming removed 0 bases at V and 0 bases at J, with 10 bases between. The CDR3 DNA sequence: TGTGCCAGCAGCTTGGGGCCGGGAACCTCCTACGAGCAGTACGTC. It encodes CASSLGPGTSYEQYV.

V is TRBV19 and J is TRBJ2-5, with D possibly TRBD2 on 5 matching bases. The CDR3 consists of 15 residues. Deletions cut 5 bases from V and 2 bases from J, with 15 bases between. CDR1 LNHDA and CDR2 SQIVND come from the germline V gene (reference sequence). The CDR3 region has the DNA TGTGCCAGTAGTCCATATGCCGGGGTACAAGAGACCCAGTACTTC. Translation gives CASSPYAGVQETQYF.

The genes are TRBV25-1 and TRBJ1-1, with no clear D. V was shortened by 8 bases and J by 6 bases, with 10 bases between the two germline ends. Looked up from germline, CDR1 is MGHDK and CDR2 is SYGVNS. The CDR3 has 11 residues. The CDR3 sequence: CASLGYAEAFF. The CDR3 coding sequence is TGTGCCAGCCTCGGTTACGCTGAAGCTTTCTTT.

The V gene is TRBV5-5, the J gene TRBJ2-5, with D possibly matching TRBD2 (6 bases). The germline V gene has CDR1 SGHKS and CDR2 YYEKEE (reference sequence). The CDR3 extends over 13 amino acids. The V and J ends lost 0 bases and 7 bases respectively, with 10 bases between them. This CDR3 reads CASSLAGEMTQYF. In DNA form, the CDR3 reads TGTGCCAGCAGCTTGGCGGGGGAAATGACCCAGTACTTC.

The V gene is TRBV11-2, the J gene TRBJ2-3; 9 nucleotides align to TRBD1. The germline gives CDR1 SGHAT, CDR2 FQNNGV. This CDR3 comprises 17 residues. Trimming at V came to 0 bases and at J to 3 bases, leaving 7 bases not matched to a gene. The CDR3 sequence is CASSLDRGQGVTDTQYF. The CDR3 DNA follows: TGTGCCAGCAGCTTAGATCGGGGACAGGGTGTAACAGATACGCAGTATTTT.

The chain links TRBV5-1 to TRBJ2-7; 8 positions match TRBD1. The CDR3 has 17 amino acids. Per the germline V gene, CDR1 is SGHRS and CDR2 is YFSETQ. With V trimmed by 4 bases and J by 2 bases, 14 bases remained unmatched. CDR3 amino acids: CASSRGSGTGETYEQYF. CDR3 bases: TGCGCCAGCAGCCGCGGATCCGGGACAGGAGAGACCTACGAGCAGTACTTC.

The J gene is TRBJ2-3, the V gene TRBV7-9; D remains unclear. The length of the CDR3 is 13 residues. Germline V gene lookup returns CDR1 SEHNR and CDR2 FQNEAQ (reference sequence). Trimming removed 5 bases from V and 8 bases from J, with 14 bases in between. This CDR3 reads CASSTQVWVTQYF. The CDR3 DNA sequence: TGTGCCAGCAGCACCCAGGTTTGGGTTACGCAGTATTTT.

Written as DNA, the CDR3 is TGTGCCAGCAGCCCACAACCCGGGACAGGGGGCGGGGAGACCCAGTACTTC. Translated, it gives CASSPQPGTGGGETQYF. The chain uses TRBV7-9 and TRBJ2-5, with 12 bases aligning to TRBD1. The V segment lost 5 bases and the J segment 5 bases; nucleotides outside the gene matches: 12. Germline CDR1 is SEHNR and CDR2 is FQNEAQ (reference sequence). This CDR3 contains 17 residues.

The chain uses TRBV28 and TRBJ1-1, with D hard to call. The V end lost 10 bases, the J end lost 1 base, and 13 bases lay between the germline ends. The length of the CDR3 is 13 residues. The germline V gene has CDR1 MDHEN and CDR2 SYDVKM. CDR3: CATGIVRNTEAFF. CDR3 DNA sequence: TGTGCCACCGGAATTGTACGGAACACTGAAGCTTTCTTT.

CDR3 amino acids: CASSQDQGSHYEQYF. The CDR3 DNA reads as TGTGCCAGCAGCCAAGATCAGGGATCCCACTACGAGCAGTACTTC. The chain uses TRBV4-2 and TRBJ2-7, with a possible D match to TRBD1 (5 bases). The CDR3 runs 15 residues. Trimming removed 0 bases from V and 3 bases from J, with 12 bases in between. The germline gives CDR1 LGHNA, CDR2 YNFKEQ.

The chain carries TRBV28 and TRBJ2-5, with 7 bases fitting TRBD2. The CDR3 has 14 residues. The junction had 9 bases not matched to a gene; V was cut back by 6 bases and J by 5 bases. Germline V gene sequence: CDR1 MDHEN, CDR2 SYDVKM. CDR3 bases: TGTGCCAGCAGCCCCCCCGGACTAGAGGAGACCCAGTACTTC. Protein: CASSPPGLEETQYF.

The CDR3 DNA sequence: TGTGCCACCAGTGATTCTCCAACCGGGGAGCTGTTTTTT. Its translation is CATSDSPTGELFF. This chain uses TRBV24-1 with TRBJ2-2; D unresolved. With 2 bases removed from V and 5 bases from J, the gap between germline ends came to 5 bases. The CDR3 is 13 amino acids. CDR1 and CDR2 from the germline V gene are KGHDR and SFDVKD.

This rearrangement joins TRBV18 to TRBJ1-1; TRBD1 aligns across 8 bases. V was pared by 2 bases and J by 1 base, with 0 bases of the junction left unmatched. The V gene's germline CDR1 is KGHSH and CDR2 LQKENI. This CDR3 comprises 14 residues. The CDR3 DNA follows: TGTGCCAGCTCACCAGGACAGGGGAACACTGAAGCTTTCTTT. This encodes CASSPGQGNTEAFF.

The V gene is TRBV5-5, the J gene TRBJ2-3; D uncertain. The germline V gene encodes CDR1 SGHKS and CDR2 YYEKEE (reference sequence). The CDR3 covers 14 residues. Between the trimmed V and J ends, which lost 2 bases and 2 bases, there was a span of 9 bases. CDR3 nucleotides: TGTGCCAGCAGCTTATTAACTTACACAGATACGCAGTATTTT. It encodes CASSLLTYTDTQYF.

The J gene is TRBJ1-6, the V gene TRBV6-1; D might be TRBD1 (5 bases). V lost 3 bases to trimming and J lost 0 bases, with 18 bases between them. CDR3 length equals 19 residues. Germline V gives CDR1 MNHNS, CDR2 SASEGT. The CDR3 protein is CASSDRHRDFSSYNSPLHF. CDR3 in DNA: TGTGCCAGCAGTGATCGCCACCGGGACTTCAGCTCCTATAATTCACCCCTCCACTTT.

J is TRBJ1-6 and V is TRBV7-9, with 10 bases lining up with TRBD1. The germline V gene encodes CDR1 SEHNR and CDR2 FQNEAQ (reference sequence). Trimming cost V 5 bases and J 9 bases; bases outside gene matches: 10. CDR3 length: 16 amino acids. CDR3 sequence reads: CASSQPGQGMASPLHF. The CDR3 DNA reads as TGTGCCAGCAGCCAGCCGGGACAGGGGATGGCTTCACCCCTCCACTTT.

This chain links TRBV3-1 (or the pseudogene TRBV3-2) with TRBJ2-7; D possibly corresponds to TRBD1 (6 bases). CDR1 LGHDT and CDR2 YNNKEL come from the germline V gene (reference sequence). The CDR3 has 13 residues. The V end lost 4 bases, the J end lost 1 base, and 8 bases lay between the germline ends. This CDR3 reads CASSPGTSYEQYF. In nucleotides, the CDR3 is TGTGCCAGCAGCCCCGGGACATCCTACGAGCAGTACTTC.